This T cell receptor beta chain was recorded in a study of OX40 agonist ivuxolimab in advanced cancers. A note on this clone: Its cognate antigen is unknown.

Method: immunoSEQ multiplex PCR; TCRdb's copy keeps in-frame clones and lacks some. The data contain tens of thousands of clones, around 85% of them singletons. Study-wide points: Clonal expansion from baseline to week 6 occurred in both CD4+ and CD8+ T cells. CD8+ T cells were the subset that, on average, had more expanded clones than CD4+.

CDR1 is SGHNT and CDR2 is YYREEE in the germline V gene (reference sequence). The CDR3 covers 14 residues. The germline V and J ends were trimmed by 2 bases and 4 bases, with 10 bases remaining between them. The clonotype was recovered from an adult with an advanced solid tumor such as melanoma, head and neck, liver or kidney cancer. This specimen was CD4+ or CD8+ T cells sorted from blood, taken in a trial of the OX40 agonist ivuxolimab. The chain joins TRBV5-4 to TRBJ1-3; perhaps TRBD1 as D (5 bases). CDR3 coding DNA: TGTGCCAGCAGCTTAGCCGGGGCCGGAAACACCATATATTTT. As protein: CASSLAGAGNTIYF.